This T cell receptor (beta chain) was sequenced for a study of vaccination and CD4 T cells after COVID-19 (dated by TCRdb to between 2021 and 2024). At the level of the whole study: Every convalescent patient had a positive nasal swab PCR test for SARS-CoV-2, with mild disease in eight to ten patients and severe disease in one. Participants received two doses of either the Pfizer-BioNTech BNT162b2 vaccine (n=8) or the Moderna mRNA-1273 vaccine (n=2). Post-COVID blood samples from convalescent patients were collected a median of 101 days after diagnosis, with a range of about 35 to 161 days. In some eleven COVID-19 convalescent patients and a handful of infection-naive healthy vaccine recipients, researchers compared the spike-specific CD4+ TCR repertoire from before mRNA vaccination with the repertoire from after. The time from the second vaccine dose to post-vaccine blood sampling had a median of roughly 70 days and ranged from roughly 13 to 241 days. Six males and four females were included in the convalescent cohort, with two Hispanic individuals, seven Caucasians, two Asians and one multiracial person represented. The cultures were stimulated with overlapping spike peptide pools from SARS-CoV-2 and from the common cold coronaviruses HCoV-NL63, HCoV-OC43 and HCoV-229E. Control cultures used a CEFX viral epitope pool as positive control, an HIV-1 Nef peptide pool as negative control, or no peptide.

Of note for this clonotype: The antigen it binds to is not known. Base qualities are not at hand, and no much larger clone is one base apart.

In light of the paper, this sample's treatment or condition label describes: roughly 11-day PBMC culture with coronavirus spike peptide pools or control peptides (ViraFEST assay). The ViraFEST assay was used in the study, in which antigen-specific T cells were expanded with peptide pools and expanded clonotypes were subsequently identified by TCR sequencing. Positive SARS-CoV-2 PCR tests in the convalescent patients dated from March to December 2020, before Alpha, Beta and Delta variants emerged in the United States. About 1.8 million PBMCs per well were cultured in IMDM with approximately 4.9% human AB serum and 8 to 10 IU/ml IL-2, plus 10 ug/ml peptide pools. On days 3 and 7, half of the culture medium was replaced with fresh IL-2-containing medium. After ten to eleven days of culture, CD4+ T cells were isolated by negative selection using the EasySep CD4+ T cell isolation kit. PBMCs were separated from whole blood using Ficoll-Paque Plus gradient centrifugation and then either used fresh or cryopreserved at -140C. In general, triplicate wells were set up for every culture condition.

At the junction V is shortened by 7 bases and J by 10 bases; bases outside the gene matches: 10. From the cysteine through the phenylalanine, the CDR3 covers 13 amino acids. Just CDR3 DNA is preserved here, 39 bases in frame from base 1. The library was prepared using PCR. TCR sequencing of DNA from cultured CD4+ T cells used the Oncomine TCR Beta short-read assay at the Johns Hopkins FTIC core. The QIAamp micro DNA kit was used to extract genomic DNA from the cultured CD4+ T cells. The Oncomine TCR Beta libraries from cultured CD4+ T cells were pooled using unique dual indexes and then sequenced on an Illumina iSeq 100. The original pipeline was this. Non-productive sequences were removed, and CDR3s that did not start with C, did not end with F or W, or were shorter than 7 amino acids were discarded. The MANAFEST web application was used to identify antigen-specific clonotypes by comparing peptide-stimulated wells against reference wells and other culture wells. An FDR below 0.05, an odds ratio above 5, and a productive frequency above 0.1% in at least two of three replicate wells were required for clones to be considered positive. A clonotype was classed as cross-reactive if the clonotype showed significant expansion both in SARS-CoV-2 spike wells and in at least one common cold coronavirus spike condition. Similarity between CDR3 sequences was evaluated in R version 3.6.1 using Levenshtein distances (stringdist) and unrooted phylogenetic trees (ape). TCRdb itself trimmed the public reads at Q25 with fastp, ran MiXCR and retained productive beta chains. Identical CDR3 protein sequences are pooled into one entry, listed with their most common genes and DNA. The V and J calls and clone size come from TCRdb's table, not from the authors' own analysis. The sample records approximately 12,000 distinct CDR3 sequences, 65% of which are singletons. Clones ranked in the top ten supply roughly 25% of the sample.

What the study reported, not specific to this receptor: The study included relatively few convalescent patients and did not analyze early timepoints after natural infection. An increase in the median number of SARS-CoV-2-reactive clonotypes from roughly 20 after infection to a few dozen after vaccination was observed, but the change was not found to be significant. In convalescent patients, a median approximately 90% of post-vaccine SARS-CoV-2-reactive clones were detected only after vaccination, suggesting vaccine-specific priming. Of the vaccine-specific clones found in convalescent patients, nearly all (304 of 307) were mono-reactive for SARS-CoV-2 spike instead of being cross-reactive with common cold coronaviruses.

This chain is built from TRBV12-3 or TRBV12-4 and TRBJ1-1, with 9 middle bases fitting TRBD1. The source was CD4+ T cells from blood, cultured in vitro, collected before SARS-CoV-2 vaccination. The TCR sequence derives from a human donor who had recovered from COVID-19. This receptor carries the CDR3 CASTEDRGSIAFF. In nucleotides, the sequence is TGTGCCAGCACCGAGGACAGGGGCTCGATAGCTTTCTTT.